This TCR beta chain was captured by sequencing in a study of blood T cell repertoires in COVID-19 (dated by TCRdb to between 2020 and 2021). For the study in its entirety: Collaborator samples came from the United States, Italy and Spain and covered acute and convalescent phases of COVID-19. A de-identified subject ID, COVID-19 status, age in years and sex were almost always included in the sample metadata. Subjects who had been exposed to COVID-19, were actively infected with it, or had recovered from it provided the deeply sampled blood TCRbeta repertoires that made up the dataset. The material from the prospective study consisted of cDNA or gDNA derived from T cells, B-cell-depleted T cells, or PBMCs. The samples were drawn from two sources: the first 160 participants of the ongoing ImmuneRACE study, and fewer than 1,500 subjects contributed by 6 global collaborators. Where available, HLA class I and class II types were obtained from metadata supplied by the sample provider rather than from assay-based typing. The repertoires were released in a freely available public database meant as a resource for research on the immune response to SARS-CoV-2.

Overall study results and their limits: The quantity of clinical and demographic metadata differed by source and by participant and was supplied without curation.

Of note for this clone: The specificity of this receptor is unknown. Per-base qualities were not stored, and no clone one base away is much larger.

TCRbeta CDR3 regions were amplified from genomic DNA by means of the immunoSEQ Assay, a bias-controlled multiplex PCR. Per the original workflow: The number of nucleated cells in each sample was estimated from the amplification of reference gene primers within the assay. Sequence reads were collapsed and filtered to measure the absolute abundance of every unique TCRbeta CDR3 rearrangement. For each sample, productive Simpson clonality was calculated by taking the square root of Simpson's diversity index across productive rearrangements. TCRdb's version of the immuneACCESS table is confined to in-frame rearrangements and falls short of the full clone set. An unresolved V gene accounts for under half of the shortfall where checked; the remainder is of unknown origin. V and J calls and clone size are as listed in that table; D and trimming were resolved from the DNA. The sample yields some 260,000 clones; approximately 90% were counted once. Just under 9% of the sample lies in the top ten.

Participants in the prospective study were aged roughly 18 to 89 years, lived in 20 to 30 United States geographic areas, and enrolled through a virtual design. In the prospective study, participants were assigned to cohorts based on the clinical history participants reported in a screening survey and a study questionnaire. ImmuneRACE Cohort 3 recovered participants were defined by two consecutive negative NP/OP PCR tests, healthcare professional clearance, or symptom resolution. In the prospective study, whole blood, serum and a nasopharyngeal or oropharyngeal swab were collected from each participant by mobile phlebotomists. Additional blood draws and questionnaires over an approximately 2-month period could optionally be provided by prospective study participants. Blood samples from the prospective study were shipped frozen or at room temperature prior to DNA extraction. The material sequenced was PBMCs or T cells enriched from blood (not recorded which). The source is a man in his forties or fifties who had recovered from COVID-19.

The DNA is TGTGCCAGCAGTGATTTCCCGGGACAGGGGGCCTCCGGGGAGCTGTTTTTT. Its translation reads: CASSDFPGQGASGELFF. This chain joins TRBV25-1 to TRBJ2-2; TRBD1 fits 12 bases in the junction. Via the germline V gene, CDR1 is MGHDK and CDR2 SYGVNS. For this chain, trimming is 3 bases at the V end and 6 bases at the J end, and the number of junction bases without a gene match is 8. The CDR3, cysteine through phenylalanine, is 17 amino acids long. Just CDR3 DNA is preserved here, 51 bases in frame from base 1. This CDR3, with the reference TRBV25-1 and TRBJ2-2 proteins standing in past its ends, gives the full variable domain EADIYQTPRYLVIGTGKKITLECSQTMGHDKMYWYQQDPGMELHLIHYSYGVNSTEKGDLSSESTVSRIRTEHFPLTLESARPSHTSQYLCASSDFPGQGASGELFFGEGSRLTVL.